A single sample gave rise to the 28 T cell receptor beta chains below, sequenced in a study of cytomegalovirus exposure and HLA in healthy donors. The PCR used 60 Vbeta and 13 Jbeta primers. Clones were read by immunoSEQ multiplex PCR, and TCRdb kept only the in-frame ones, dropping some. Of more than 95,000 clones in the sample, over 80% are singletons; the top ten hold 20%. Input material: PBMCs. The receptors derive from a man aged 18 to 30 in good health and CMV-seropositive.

The CDR3 DNA is TGTGCCAGCAGCGTAGTGGCAGGGCAAGGAAACACCATATATTTT. It encodes CASSVVAGQGNTIYF. The chain combines TRBV9 with TRBJ1-3; possibly TRBD1 for D (5 bases). The V gene lost 0 bases and the J gene lost 4 bases, with 11 bases spanning the gap. CDR3 length: 15 residues. From germline, CDR1 is SGDLS and CDR2 YYNGEE.

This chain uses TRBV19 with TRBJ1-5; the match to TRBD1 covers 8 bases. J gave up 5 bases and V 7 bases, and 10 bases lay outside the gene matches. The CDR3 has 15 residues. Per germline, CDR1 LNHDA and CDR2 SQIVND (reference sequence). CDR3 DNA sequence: TGTGCCAGTACCACCAGGGGGCAGTTTCATCAGCCCCAGCATTTT. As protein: CASTTRGQFHQPQHF.

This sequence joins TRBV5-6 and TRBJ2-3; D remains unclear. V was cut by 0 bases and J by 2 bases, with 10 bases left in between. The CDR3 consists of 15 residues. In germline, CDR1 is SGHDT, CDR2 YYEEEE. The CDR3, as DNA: TGTGCCAGCAGCTTGGTCGGAGCACTCACAGATACGCAGTATTTT. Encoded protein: CASSLVGALTDTQYF.

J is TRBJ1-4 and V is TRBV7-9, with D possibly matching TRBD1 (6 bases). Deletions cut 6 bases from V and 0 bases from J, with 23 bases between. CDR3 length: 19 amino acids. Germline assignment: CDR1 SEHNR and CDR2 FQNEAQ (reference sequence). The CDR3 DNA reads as TGTGCCAGCAGTCCCCGTCGTCTGACAGGCCTCTCAACTAATGAAAAACTGTTTTTT. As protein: CASSPRRLTGLSTNEKLFF.

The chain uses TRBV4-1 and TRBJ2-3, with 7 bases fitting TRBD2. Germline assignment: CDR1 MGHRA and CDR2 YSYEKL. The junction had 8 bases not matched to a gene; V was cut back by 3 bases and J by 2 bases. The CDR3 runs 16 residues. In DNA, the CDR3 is TGCGCCAGCAGCCAGTGGGAGGGCGGGAACACAGATACGCAGTATTTT. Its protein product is CASSQWEGGNTDTQYF.

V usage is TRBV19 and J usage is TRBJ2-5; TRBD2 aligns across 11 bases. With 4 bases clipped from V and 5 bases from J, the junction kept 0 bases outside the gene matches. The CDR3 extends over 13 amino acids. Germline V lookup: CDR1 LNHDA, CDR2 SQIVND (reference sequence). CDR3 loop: CASSRLAGETQYF. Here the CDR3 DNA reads TGTGCCAGTAGTAGACTAGCGGGGGAGACCCAGTACTTC.

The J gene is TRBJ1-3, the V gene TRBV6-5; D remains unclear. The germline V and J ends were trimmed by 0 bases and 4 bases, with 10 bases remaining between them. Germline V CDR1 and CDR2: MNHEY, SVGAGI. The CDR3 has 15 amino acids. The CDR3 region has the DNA TGTGCCAGCAGTTACTCCGCCAGGTCGGGAAACACCATATATTTT. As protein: CASSYSARSGNTIYF.

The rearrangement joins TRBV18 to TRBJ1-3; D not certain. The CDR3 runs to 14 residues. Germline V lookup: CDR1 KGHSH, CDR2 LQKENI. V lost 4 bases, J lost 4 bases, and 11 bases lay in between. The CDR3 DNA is TGTGCCAGCTCACGCCAGGATGGGGGAAACACCATATATTTT. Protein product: CASSRQDGGNTIYF.

The CDR3 region has the DNA TGTGCCAGCAGCTTCTGGGGACTAGCGGGGGGAATACAAGAGACCCAGTACTTC. Its translation: CASSFWGLAGGIQETQYF. The chain links TRBV5-6 to TRBJ2-5; 15 nucleotides align to TRBD2. V lost 2 bases to trimming and J lost 2 bases; unmatched junction nucleotides: 7. In germline, CDR1 is SGHDT, CDR2 YYEEEE. The CDR3 has 18 residues.

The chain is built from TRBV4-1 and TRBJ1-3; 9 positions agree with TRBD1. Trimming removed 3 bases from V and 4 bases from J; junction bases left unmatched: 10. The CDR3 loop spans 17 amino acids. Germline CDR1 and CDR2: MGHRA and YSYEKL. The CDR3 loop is CASSQDQGTGLGNTIYF. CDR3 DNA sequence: TGCGCCAGCAGCCAGGACCAAGGGACAGGGTTAGGAAACACCATATATTTT.

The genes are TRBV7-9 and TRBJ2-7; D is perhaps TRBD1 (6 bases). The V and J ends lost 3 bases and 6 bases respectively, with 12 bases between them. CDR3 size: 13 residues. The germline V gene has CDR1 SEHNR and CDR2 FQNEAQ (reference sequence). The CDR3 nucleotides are TGTGCCAGCAGCTTCCCAGGGGTAAGCGAGCAGTACTTC. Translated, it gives CASSFPGVSEQYF.

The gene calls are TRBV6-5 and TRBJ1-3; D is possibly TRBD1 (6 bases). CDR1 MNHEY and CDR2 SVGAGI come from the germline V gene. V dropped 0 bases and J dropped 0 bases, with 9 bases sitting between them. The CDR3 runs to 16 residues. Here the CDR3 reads CASSYSDRLSGNTIYF. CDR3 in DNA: TGTGCCAGCAGTTACTCTGACAGGCTCTCTGGAAACACCATATATTTT.

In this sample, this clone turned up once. DNA of the CDR3: TGCGCCAGCAGCTTTACTAGCGGGGGGGTCGCAGATACGCAGTATTTT. It yields the protein CASSFTSGGVADTQYF. This chain connects TRBV5-1 to TRBJ2-3, with 13 bases fitting TRBD2. Per germline, CDR1 SGHRS and CDR2 YFSETQ. This CDR3 comprises 16 residues. Trimming took 2 bases from V and 4 from J; bases not matched to a gene: 4. Full variable domain (rest looked up from reference TRBV5-1 and TRBJ2-3): KAGVTQTPRYLIKTRGQQVTLSCSPISGHRSVSWYQQTPGQGLQFLFEYFSETQRNKGNFPGRFSGRQFSNSRSEMNVSTLELGDSALYLCASSFTSGGVADTQYFGPGTRLTVL.

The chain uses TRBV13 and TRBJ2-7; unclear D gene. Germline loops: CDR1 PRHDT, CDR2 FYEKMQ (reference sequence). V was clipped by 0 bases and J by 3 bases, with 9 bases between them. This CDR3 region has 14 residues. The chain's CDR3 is CASSLGTYNYEQYF. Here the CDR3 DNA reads TGTGCCAGCAGCTTAGGGACTTACAACTACGAGCAGTACTTC.

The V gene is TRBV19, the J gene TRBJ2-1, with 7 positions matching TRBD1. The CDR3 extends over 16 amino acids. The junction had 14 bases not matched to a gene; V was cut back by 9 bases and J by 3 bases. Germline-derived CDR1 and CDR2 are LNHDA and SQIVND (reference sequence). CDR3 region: CASTNYRQGDYNEQFF. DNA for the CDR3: TGTGCCAGCACCAATTATCGACAGGGCGACTACAATGAGCAGTTCTTC.

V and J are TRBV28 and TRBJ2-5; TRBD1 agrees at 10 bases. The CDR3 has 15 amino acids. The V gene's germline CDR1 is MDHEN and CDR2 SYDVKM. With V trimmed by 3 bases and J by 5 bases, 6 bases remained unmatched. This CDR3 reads CASSFPTGGRETQYF. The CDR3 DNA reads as TGTGCCAGCAGTTTCCCGACAGGGGGCCGGGAGACCCAGTACTTC.

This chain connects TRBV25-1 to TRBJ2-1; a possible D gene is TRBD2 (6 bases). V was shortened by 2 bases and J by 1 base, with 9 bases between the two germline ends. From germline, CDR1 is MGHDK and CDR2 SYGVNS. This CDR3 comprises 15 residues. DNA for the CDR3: TGTGCCAGCAGTGAAAACGGGGGTTCCTACAATGAGCAGTTCTTC. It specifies CASSENGGSYNEQFF.

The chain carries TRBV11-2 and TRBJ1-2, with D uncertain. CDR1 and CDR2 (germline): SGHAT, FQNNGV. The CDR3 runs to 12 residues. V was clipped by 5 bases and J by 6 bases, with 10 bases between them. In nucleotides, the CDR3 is TGTGCCAGCAGCCTCGGCGGTGATGGCTACACCTTC. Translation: CASSLGGDGYTF.

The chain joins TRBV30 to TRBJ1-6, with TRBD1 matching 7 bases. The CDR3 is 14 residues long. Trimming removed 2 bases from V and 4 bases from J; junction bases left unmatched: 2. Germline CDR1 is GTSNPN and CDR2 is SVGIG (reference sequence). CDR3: CAWSPGQYNSPLHF. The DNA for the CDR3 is TGTGCCTGGAGTCCGGGACAGTATAATTCACCCCTCCACTTT.

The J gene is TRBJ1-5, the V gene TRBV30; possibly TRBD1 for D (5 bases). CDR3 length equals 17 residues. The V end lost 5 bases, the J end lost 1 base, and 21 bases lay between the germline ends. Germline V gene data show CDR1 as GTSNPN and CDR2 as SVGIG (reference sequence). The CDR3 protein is CAWDPGRGPSSNQPQHF. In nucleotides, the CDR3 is TGTGCCTGGGACCCCGGGCGGGGACCTTCAAGCAATCAGCCCCAGCATTTT. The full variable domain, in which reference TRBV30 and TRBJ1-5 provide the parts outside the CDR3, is SQTIHQWPATLVQPVGSPLSLECTVEGTSNPNLYWYRQAAGRGLQLLFYSVGIGQISSEVPQNLSASRPQDRQFILSSKKLLLSDSGFYLCAWDPGRGPSSNQPQHFGDGTRLSIL.

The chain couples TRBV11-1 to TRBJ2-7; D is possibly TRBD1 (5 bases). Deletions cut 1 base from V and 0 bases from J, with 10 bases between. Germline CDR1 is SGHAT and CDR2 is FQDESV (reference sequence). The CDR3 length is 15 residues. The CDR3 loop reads CASSLGQTSSYEQYF. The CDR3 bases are TGTGCCAGCAGCTTAGGACAGACCAGCTCCTACGAGCAGTACTTC.

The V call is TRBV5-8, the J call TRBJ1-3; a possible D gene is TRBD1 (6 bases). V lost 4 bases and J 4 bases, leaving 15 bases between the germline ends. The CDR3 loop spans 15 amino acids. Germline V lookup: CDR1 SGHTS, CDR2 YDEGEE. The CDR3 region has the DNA TGTGCCAGCAGCGTTGGAGTGGGGACAGGAAACACCATATATTTT. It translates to CASSVGVGTGNTIYF.

The CDR3 reads CASNLEGVRRSSYNEQFF. In nucleotides, the CDR3 is TGTGCCAGCAACCTTGAAGGGGTTAGACGAAGTTCGTACAATGAGCAGTTCTTC. This chain uses TRBV7-9 with TRBJ2-1; possible D gene TRBD1, 5 bases. The CDR3 spans 18 residues. Germline loops: CDR1 SEHNR, CDR2 FQNEAQ (reference sequence). The germline V and J ends were trimmed by 7 bases and 4 bases, with 26 bases remaining between them.

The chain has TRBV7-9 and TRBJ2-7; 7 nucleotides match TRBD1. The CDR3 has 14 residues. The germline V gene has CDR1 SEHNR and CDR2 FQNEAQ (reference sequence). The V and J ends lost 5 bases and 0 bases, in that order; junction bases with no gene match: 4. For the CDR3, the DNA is TGTGCCAGCAGCAAGACAGGGAGCTCCTACGAGCAGTACTTC. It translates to CASSKTGSSYEQYF.

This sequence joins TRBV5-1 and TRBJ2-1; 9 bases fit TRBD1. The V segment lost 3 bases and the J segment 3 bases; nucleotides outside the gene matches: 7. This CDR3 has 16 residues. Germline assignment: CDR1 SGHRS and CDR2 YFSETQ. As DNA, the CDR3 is TGCGCCAGCAGCTCTGGGACAGGGTGGTACTACAATGAGCAGTTCTTC. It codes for CASSSGTGWYYNEQFF.

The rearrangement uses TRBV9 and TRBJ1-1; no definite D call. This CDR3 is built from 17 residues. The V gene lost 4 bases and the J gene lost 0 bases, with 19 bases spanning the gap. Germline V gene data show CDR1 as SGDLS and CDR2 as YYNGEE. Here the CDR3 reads CASSPGGWEGMNTEAFF. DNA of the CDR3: TGTGCCAGCAGCCCAGGAGGGTGGGAGGGAATGAACACTGAAGCTTTCTTT.

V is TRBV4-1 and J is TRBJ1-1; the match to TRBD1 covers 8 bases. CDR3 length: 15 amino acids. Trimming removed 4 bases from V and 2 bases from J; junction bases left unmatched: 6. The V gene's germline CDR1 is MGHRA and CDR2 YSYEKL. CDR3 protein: CASSLVDRANTEAFF. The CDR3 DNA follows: TGCGCCAGCAGCCTGGTGGACAGGGCCAACACTGAAGCTTTCTTT.

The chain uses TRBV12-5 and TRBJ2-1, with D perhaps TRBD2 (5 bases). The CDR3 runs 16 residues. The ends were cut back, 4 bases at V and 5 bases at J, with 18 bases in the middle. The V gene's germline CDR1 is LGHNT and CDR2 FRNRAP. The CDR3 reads CASGSDYLRADNEQFF. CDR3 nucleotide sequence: TGTGCTAGTGGTTCCGACTATCTCCGGGCCGACAATGAGCAGTTCTTC.